The source of this T cell receptor (beta chain) is a study of blood T cells in healthy people across ages. Notes on the study in general: Higher diversity, along with more naive CD4+ cells, distinguished long-lived donors from aged donors. A roughly linear fall in TCR beta diversity per million T cells was seen with increasing age. With donor CMV status unknown, expanded clonotype changes were possibly confounded.

Together with a sample-barcoded 5' primer, a J-beta primer mix was included in a second PCR lasting about 6 to 12 cycles. One entry per CDR3 protein results from TCRdb running MiXCR on the 5' RACE reads. In the table there are just under 900,000 distinct CDR3 sequences, about 28% of which are singletons. Concerning this clonotype: No antigen is known for it.

RNA extraction gave at least 5 micrograms of total RNA per sample. Material for sequencing was blood. The sequence was obtained from a woman over 75 in good health.

The CDR3 region has the DNA TGTGCCAGCAGCCGCCGGGATGGGGTACCCCTCCACTTT. Its translation: CASSRRDGVPLHF. The genes are TRBV3-1 and TRBJ1-6; D remains unclear. CDR3 length: 13 amino acids. The V gene's germline CDR1 is LGHDT and CDR2 YNNKEL (reference sequence). Trimming shortened V by 4 bases and J by 12 bases, and 13 bases separated the two germline ends. Using reference TRBV3-1 and TRBJ1-6 for the parts outside the CDR3, the full variable domain is DTAVSQTPKYLVTQMGNDKSIKCEQNLGHDTMYWYKQDSKKFLKIMFSYNNKELIINETVPNRFSPKSPDKAHLNLHINSLELGDSAVYFCASSRRDGVPLHFGNGTRLTVT.